This TCR beta chain was retrieved from a study of blood T cell repertoires in COVID-19. Study as a whole: The origin of the acute and convalescent COVID-19 samples was the United States, Italy and Spain. Sources were T cells, B-cell-depleted T cells, or PBMCs; the material itself was cDNA or gDNA.

Authors' processing steps: Amplification of reference gene primers provided the estimated nucleated cell counts. TCRdb keeps only in-frame clones here, not all; method: immunoSEQ multiplex PCR. That table supplies the V and J calls and clone size; D and trimming were determined from the DNA. The data hold 75,000 to 90,000 clones, with around 80% observed a single time. The CDR3 loop spans 13 amino acids. Trimming took 2 bases from V and 8 from J, leaving 7 bases between them. The source material was peripheral blood. The TCR comes from a woman aged 40-49 years with active or convalescent COVID-19. This sequence joins TRBV12-3 or TRBV12-4 and TRBJ1-6; D is uncertain. The CDR3 protein is CASSLRGDSPLHF. Written as DNA, the CDR3 is TGTGCCAGCAGTTTACGCGGGGATTCACCCCTCCACTTT.